These 8 T cell receptor beta chains came from one sample sequenced in a study of T cell repertoires in cytomegalovirus infection. TCRdb independently ran MiXCR on the reads; one entry per CDR3 protein. The sample holds approximately 280,000 distinct CDR3 sequences; roughly a fifth are singletons and the top ten take about 20%. No cognate antigen is known for these TCRs. The material sequenced was cultured PBMCs, taken from culture after CMV antigen stimulation. Every receptor here comes from a human donor in good health (CMV status not recorded). Some clones in this sample may be carry-over from other donors' samples.

This clonotype appeared a few times. V is TRBV4-1 and J is TRBJ1-1; D is undetermined. Germline CDR1 reads MGHRA; CDR2 reads YSYEKL. Trimming cost V 3 bases and J 6 bases, with 14 bases left between them. This CDR3 spans 14 amino acids. As DNA, the CDR3 is TGCGCCAGCAGCCACCCCATAGCTCGGTCTGAAGCTTTCTTT. Translated, it gives CASSHPIARSEAFF.

V and J are TRBV6-2 or TRBV6-3 and TRBJ2-3; 12 nucleotides match TRBD2. J lost 6 bases, V lost 2 bases, and 15 bases had no gene match. The germline CDR1 and CDR2 sequences are MNHEY and SVGEGT. The CDR3 is 19 amino acids. The CDR3 spells CASSYLLAGGPGSVDTQYF. In DNA, the CDR3 is TGTGCCAGCAGTTACCTGCTAGCGGGAGGGCCTGGGAGCGTCGATACGCAGTATTTT.

This clonotype turned up a few times. The V call is TRBV19, the J call TRBJ1-5; D remains unclear. The CDR3 length is 15 residues. In germline, CDR1 is LNHDA, CDR2 SQIVND (reference sequence). Between the trimmed V and J ends, which lost 4 bases and 7 bases, there was a span of 17 bases. The DNA for the CDR3 is TGTGCCAGTAGTACCCTACCCGGGTCGGGACAGCCCCAGCATTTT. It translates to CASSTLPGSGQPQHF.

The chain carries TRBV7-9 and TRBJ1-5; 9 bases map to TRBD1. The CDR3 is 17 residues long. In germline, CDR1 is SEHNR, CDR2 FQNEAQ (reference sequence). The trim removed 5 bases at V and 2 bases at J, leaving 10 bases unmatched. The CDR3 loop reads CASSPGTGRLGNQPQHF. CDR3 sequence (DNA): TGTGCCAGCAGCCCGGGGACAGGGCGGTTAGGCAATCAGCCCCAGCATTTT.

There are many counts of this clonotype. The genes are TRBV7-9 and TRBJ2-7; D uncertain. CDR1 SEHNR and CDR2 FQNEAQ come from the germline V gene (reference sequence). This CDR3 is built from 13 residues. The V end lost 4 bases, the J end lost 0 bases, and 7 bases lay between the germline ends. The CDR3 region is CASSSDTSYEQYV. In DNA, the CDR3 is TGTGCCAGCAGCTCCGACACCTCCTACGAGCAGTACGTC.

This clonotype was seen a handful of times. The V and J genes are TRBV12-3 or TRBV12-4 and TRBJ2-5; no clear D gene. V was clipped by 6 bases and J by 4 bases, with 15 bases between them. The CDR3 loop spans 14 amino acids. CDR3 DNA sequence: TGTGCCAGCAGCCGTGTCATCGGCCCAGAGACCCAGTACTTC. Encoded protein: CASSRVIGPETQYF.

This clonotype was observed a handful of times. The chain joins TRBV18 to TRBJ1-1; D remains ambiguous. Looked up from germline, CDR1 is KGHSH and CDR2 is LQKENI. CDR3 length: 15 amino acids. V was clipped by 1 base and J by 3 bases, with 12 bases between them. The CDR3 sequence: CASSPLVQRDTEAFF. CDR3 DNA sequence: TGTGCCAGCTCACCACTGGTACAGAGGGACACTGAAGCTTTCTTT.

As for this clonotype: Given a much more abundant clone one base away, this may be a read error. This likely comes from a read error, as the CDR3 has no conserved phenylalanine or tryptophan at its end. The chain employs TRBV7-2 and TRBJ2-7, with D tentatively TRBD2 (6 bases). Per the germline V gene, CDR1 is SGHTA and CDR2 is FQGNSA. This CDR3 contains 15 residues. Trimming took off 4 bases at V and 2 bases at J, with 15 bases between the two ends. The CDR3 region has the DNA TGTGCCAGCAGCTCCCTAACTAGCATCGCCTACGAGCAGTACTAC. Its translation: CASSSLTSIAYEQYY.